Sequencing of this T cell receptor beta chain was carried out in a study of T cells after yellow fever vaccination. Overall study findings and caveats: The study re-detected most primary-vaccination clones after the booster (approximately 96% CD4, approximately 87% CD8). Weaker, the secondary response peaked sooner, at day 5 versus 15. In FACS-sorted repertoires, abundant clonotypes from the bulk population could appear as contaminants.

Template-switching 5'RACE yielded the TCR cDNA; a universal primer site and UMIs were added in the process. Using its own MiXCR run on the 5' RACE reads, TCRdb lists one record per CDR3 protein. Here the sample spans 450,000 to 600,000 distinct CDR3 sequences, roughly 13% being singletons. This CDR3 is 16 amino acids long. CDR1 is SGHTA, CDR2 FQGNSA, per germline. Unmatched junction bases numbered 11, after V lost 6 bases and J lost 1 base. A note on this clonotype: Antigen: not known.

Specimen: PBMCs, collected on the day of the yellow fever booster vaccination. This sequence originates from a man aged 25-45 years who received the YFV17D yellow fever vaccine. The rearrangement links TRBV7-2 to TRBJ2-7, with 8 positions matching TRBD2. The CDR3 nucleotides read TGTGCCAGCAGACCTAACGCCGGGACTAGTTCCTACGAGCAGTACTTC. It yields the protein CASRPNAGTSSYEQYF.